The 24 T cell receptor beta chains presented below share a single source sample, sequenced in a study of patients and donors after allogeneic stem cell transplantation (dated by TCRdb to the early 2020s). Libraries were built with RT-PCR. The instrument was a NextSeq 550. TCRdb passed the public sequencing reads through fastp at Q25 and MiXCR, retaining productive beta sequences. CDR3 protein duplicates are merged, each entry listing the most common genes and DNA. Present in this sample are 150,000 to 200,000 distinct CDR3 sequences, approximately 28% of which were seen just once. Around 3.3% of the sample is in the top ten clones. Sequencing input: blood, either unsorted or a sorted T cell fraction (not recorded which). These receptors all stem from a human donor who was either an allogeneic HSCT recipient or a stem cell or donor lymphocyte infusion donor (not recorded which). It is not recorded whose cells these are; they may come from a transplant donor.

The chain employs TRBV7-2 and TRBJ2-3; 11 positions match TRBD2. The CDR3 is made up of 15 amino acids. Losses at the gene ends were 1 base for V and 4 bases for J; bases not matched to a gene: 1. Germline CDR1 and CDR2: SGHTA and FQGNSA. CDR3 coding DNA: TGTGCCAGCAGCTTAGGGACTAGCGGGTCAGATACGCAGTATTTT. It translates to CASSLGTSGSDTQYF.

Only a few counts were recorded for this clonotype. V and J are TRBV6-5 and TRBJ1-1; D gene unclear. Germline V gives CDR1 MNHEY, CDR2 SVGAGI. The germline V and J ends were trimmed by 4 bases and 4 bases, with 16 bases remaining between them. This CDR3 has 15 residues. The CDR3 here is CASSSAHFPGTEAFF. DNA for the CDR3: TGTGCCAGCAGTTCGGCACACTTTCCCGGCACTGAAGCTTTCTTT.

The gene calls are TRBV27 and TRBJ2-7, with D perhaps matching TRBD1 (5 bases). This CDR3 contains 15 residues. Trimming left V 2 bases short and J 3 bases short, with 14 bases between. Germline lookup yields CDR1 MNHEY and CDR2 SMNVEV (reference sequence). The CDR3 sequence: CASSLSGLGDYEQYF. CDR3 coding DNA: TGTGCCAGCAGTTTAAGTGGGCTAGGGGACTACGAGCAGTACTTC.

CDR3 in amino acids: CASSLALMTGFGEQFF. The CDR3 DNA reads as TGTGCCAGCAGCTTAGCCCTAATGACAGGGTTCGGTGAGCAGTTCTTC. The gene calls are TRBV11-1 and TRBJ2-1; 7 bases are shared with TRBD1. Germline V gene lookup returns CDR1 SGHAT and CDR2 FQDESV (reference sequence). The CDR3 runs to 16 residues. V lost 0 bases and J lost 9; bases outside the gene matches: 11.

This clonotype was seen repeatedly, ten times or more. J is TRBJ1-2 and V is TRBV15; TRBD1 matches 8 bases. V lost 1 base and J lost 4; bases outside the gene matches: 11. Germline V CDR1 and CDR2: LNHNV, YYDKDF (reference sequence). The CDR3 extends over 17 amino acids. CDR3 bases: TGTGCCACCAGCAGAGCCACCACCGGGACAGGAGGCTATGGCTACACCTTC. Protein: CATSRATTGTGGYGYTF.

V gene TRBV5-6 combines with J gene TRBJ1-5, with no clear D. Germline V gene sequence: CDR1 SGHDT, CDR2 YYEEEE. The CDR3 extends over 13 amino acids. Trimming removed 7 bases at V and 2 bases at J, with 10 bases between. CDR3 protein: CASGIGRNQPQHF. The CDR3 region has the DNA TGTGCCAGCGGCATCGGACGCAATCAGCCCCAGCATTTT.

The rearrangement uses TRBV5-1 and TRBJ2-7; TRBD2 might be the D (5 bases). This CDR3 is 13 amino acids long. V was shortened by 2 bases and J by 5 bases, with 11 bases between the two germline ends. The V gene's germline CDR1 is SGHRS and CDR2 YFSETQ. The DNA for the CDR3 is TGCGCCAGCAGCTTTAGTTCCGGGAACGAGCAGTACTTC. Protein product: CASSFSSGNEQYF.

This clonotype was counted at least ten times. The chain recombines TRBV12-3 or TRBV12-4 with TRBJ1-5; D is ambiguous. The CDR3 runs to 14 residues. V was clipped by 7 bases and J by 7 bases, with 17 bases between them. Written as DNA, the CDR3 is TGTGCCAGCACCCATTTCCCACTGGGGCAGCCCCAGCATTTT. This translates into CASTHFPLGQPQHF.

This clonotype has a handful of counts. This chain uses TRBV11-2 with TRBJ2-1, with 11 bases fitting TRBD2. The germline gives CDR1 SGHAT, CDR2 FQNNGV. V gave up 4 bases and J gave up 9 bases; unmatched junction bases: 5. The CDR3 is 14 amino acids. In nucleotides, the CDR3 is TGTGCCAGCAGCTATAGCGGGAGGGCTGGTGAGCAGTTCTTC. It translates to CASSYSGRAGEQFF.

The rearrangement uses TRBV11-2 and TRBJ2-5; D is undetermined. Germline-derived CDR1 and CDR2 are SGHAT and FQNNGV. Trimming removed 1 base from V and 9 bases from J, with 12 bases in between. This CDR3 spans 13 amino acids. For the CDR3, the DNA is TGTGCCAGCAGCTTAGGCTCCCAAGAAGCCCAGTACTTC. Its protein product is CASSLGSQEAQYF. The full variable domain, with the rest looked up from reference TRBV11-2 and TRBJ2-5, is EAGVAQSPRYKIIEKRQSVAFWCNPISGHATLYWYQQILGQGPKLLIQFQNNGVVDDSQLPKDRFSAERLKGVDSTLKIQPAKLEDSAVYLCASSLGSQEAQYFGPGTRLLVL.

The rearrangement joins TRBV4-3 to TRBJ2-2; 10 bases fit TRBD2. J was trimmed by 0 bases and V by 1 base; bases with no gene match: 11. From germline, CDR1 is LGHNA and CDR2 YSLEER. This CDR3 comprises 20 residues. CDR3 sequence (DNA): TGCGCCAGCAGCCAAGGTCCGGGCCCGGGACTAGCGACGAACACCGGGGAGCTGTTTTTT. Its protein product is CASSQGPGPGLATNTGELFF.

At least ten counts were recorded for this clonotype. This chain uses TRBV7-9 with TRBJ1-2; D is perhaps TRBD1 (6 bases). Trimming shortened V by 5 bases and J by 3 bases, and 13 bases separated the two germline ends. From germline, CDR1 is SEHNR and CDR2 FQNEAQ (reference sequence). CDR3 length: 14 residues. This chain's CDR3 is CASSLEGGYYGYTF. The CDR3 coding sequence is TGTGCCAGCAGCCTTGAGGGGGGGTACTATGGCTACACCTTC.

This clonotype turned up a few times. This chain connects TRBV4-2 to TRBJ2-7; 9 nucleotides agree with TRBD2. The V segment lost 2 bases and the J segment 0 bases; nucleotides outside the gene matches: 2. Per germline, CDR1 LGHNA and CDR2 YNFKEQ. There are 15 residues in the CDR3. CDR3 DNA sequence: TGTGCCAGCAGCCAAACTAGCGGGCGCTCCTACGAGCAGTACTTC. This translates into CASSQTSGRSYEQYF.

The chain employs TRBV9 and TRBJ1-2; D is uncertain. Germline loops: CDR1 SGDLS, CDR2 YYNGEE. The V end was cut by 2 bases, the J end by 4 bases, with 12 bases between. The CDR3 is made up of 14 amino acids. This CDR3 reads CASSVTGYAYGYTF. The CDR3 nucleotides are TGTGCCAGCAGCGTTACCGGGTATGCCTATGGCTACACCTTC.

The chain combines TRBV20-1 with TRBJ2-1; TRBD2 matches 12 bases. Germline lookup yields CDR1 DFQATT and CDR2 SNEGSKA (reference sequence). This CDR3 has 18 amino acids. Germline trimming cut 2 bases from V and 7 bases from J; bases unmatched to any gene: 15. CDR3 protein: CSARRTSGMTWYGNEQFF. The CDR3, as DNA: TGCAGTGCTAGACGGACTAGCGGGATGACCTGGTATGGTAATGAGCAGTTCTTC.

The chain uses TRBV20-1 and TRBJ2-2; D not resolved. Trimming stripped 6 bases from V and 1 base from J, with 6 bases between. CDR1 and CDR2 (germline): DFQATT, SNEGSKA (reference sequence). The CDR3 length is 12 residues. The CDR3 DNA sequence: TGCAGTGCCCCAGGGAACACCGGGGAGCTGTTTTTT. As protein: CSAPGNTGELFF.

The V and J genes are TRBV24-1 and TRBJ2-3; D remains ambiguous. CDR1 and CDR2 (germline): KGHDR, SFDVKD. This CDR3 comprises 13 residues. The V end was cut by 4 bases, the J end by 6 bases, with 10 bases between. CDR3 loop: CATSEGSTDTQYF. CDR3 in DNA: TGTGCCACCAGTGAAGGGTCCACGGATACGCAGTATTTT.

This clonotype was counted a few times. The gene calls are TRBV2 and TRBJ2-3; 8 nucleotides align to TRBD2. The junction had 15 bases not matched to a gene; V was cut back by 5 bases and J by 2 bases. The CDR3 loop spans 18 amino acids. Germline V CDR1 and CDR2: SNHLY, FYNNEI. The CDR3 here is CASSPIVGLVTPTDTQYF. The CDR3 coding sequence is TGTGCCAGCAGTCCAATAGTGGGACTAGTGACCCCCACAGATACGCAGTATTTT.

This clonotype was seen a few times. The CDR3 nucleotides are TGTGCCAGCACTCCAACAGGGATGGGAAACACCATATATTTT. Residues: CASTPTGMGNTIYF. The V and J genes are TRBV9 and TRBJ1-3; possible D gene TRBD1, 6 bases. Trimming removed 6 bases from V and 4 bases from J, with 14 bases in between. This CDR3 comprises 14 residues. Germline loops: CDR1 SGDLS, CDR2 YYNGEE.

The rearrangement joins TRBV6-2 or TRBV6-3 to TRBJ2-5; D call uncertain. Germline V CDR1 and CDR2: MNHEY, SVGEGT. The CDR3 is 16 residues long. V gave up 2 bases and J gave up 5 bases, with 18 bases separating them. As DNA, the CDR3 is TGTGCCAGCAGTTACGGGCGTGGGCCTATTTGGGAGACCCAGTACTTC. Translation: CASSYGRGPIWETQYF.

This clonotype was detected ten times or more. This chain links TRBV6-5 with TRBJ1-2, with a possible D match to TRBD1 (5 bases). The CDR3 has 15 amino acids. Germline CDR1 and CDR2: MNHEY and SVGAGI. V was clipped by 2 bases and J by 2 bases, with 12 bases between them. CDR3 protein: CASSYDSGRNYGYTF. The CDR3 DNA reads as TGTGCCAGCAGTTACGATTCGGGGCGAAACTATGGCTACACCTTC.

The chain recombines TRBV5-6 with TRBJ2-7; D might be TRBD2 (7 bases). Germline-derived CDR1 and CDR2 are SGHDT and YYEEEE. The V gene lost 3 bases and the J gene lost 2 bases, with 21 bases spanning the gap. The CDR3 loop spans 17 amino acids. The DNA of the CDR3 is TGTGCCAGCAGCTCTACTGAGGGGGGGCTGCATACCTACGAGCAGTACTTC. Encoded protein: CASSSTEGGLHTYEQYF.

The chain has TRBV20-1 and TRBJ1-1, with D uncertain. The germline gives CDR1 DFQATT, CDR2 SNEGSKA (reference sequence). The CDR3 has 11 residues. Between the trimmed V and J ends, which lost 1 base and 9 bases, there was a span of 9 bases. As DNA, the CDR3 is TGCAGTGCTAGAGTACCCAGTCAAGCTTTCTTT. Encoded protein: CSARVPSQAFF.

The V call is TRBV4-3, the J call TRBJ1-2; no firm D call. Germline loops: CDR1 LGHNA, CDR2 YSLEER. There are 17 residues in the CDR3. V was clipped by 0 bases and J by 8 bases, with 22 bases between them. As DNA, the CDR3 is TGCGCCAGCAGCCAAGACCCAGTCAAGCCTCACCCGGGGGGCTACACCTTC. Translation gives CASSQDPVKPHPGGYTF.